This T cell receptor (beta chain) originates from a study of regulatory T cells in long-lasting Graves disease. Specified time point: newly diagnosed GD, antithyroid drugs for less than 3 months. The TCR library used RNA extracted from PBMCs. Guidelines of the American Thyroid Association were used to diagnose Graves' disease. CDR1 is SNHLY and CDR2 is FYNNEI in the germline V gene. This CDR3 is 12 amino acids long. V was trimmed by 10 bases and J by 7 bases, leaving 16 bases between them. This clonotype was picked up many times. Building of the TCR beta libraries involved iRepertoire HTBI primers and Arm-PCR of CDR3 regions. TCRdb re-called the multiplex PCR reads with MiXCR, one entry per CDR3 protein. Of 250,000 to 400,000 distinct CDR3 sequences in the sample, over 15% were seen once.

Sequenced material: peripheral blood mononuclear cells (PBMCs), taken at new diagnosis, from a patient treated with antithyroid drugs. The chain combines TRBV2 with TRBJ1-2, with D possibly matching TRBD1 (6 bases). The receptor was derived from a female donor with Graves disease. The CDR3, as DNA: TGTGCCAACACCTTCGGGGGCTTTGGCTACACCTTC. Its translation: CANTFGGFGYTF.